These T cell receptor beta chains were read from a single sample in a study of shared clonotypes between healthy human individuals. Produced via immunoSEQ multiplex PCR; TCRdb's table is partial and in-frame only. The sample lists about 800,000 clones, 96% occurring once. The sample comprised naive CD8+ T cells sorted from blood. The origin of the receptors is a man aged 25 to 40 in good health. Both conserved end residues are part of each CDR3. D genes are given only for firm matches. Size is stated for part of the rows, as once, few or many counts, or as a class when the clone is expanded.

d_call: TRBD1
v_call: TRBV19
clone_size: once
j_call: TRBJ2-4
cdr3_aa: CASGKTGGFGNIQYF
cdr3_nt: TGTGCCAGTGGGAAGACAGGGGGCTTTGGGAACATTCAGTACTTC

d_call: TRBD2
v_call: TRBV27
clone_size: .
j_call: TRBJ2-2
cdr3_aa: CASSSWTSKVGELFF
cdr3_nt: TGTGCCAGCAGTAGCTGGACTAGCAAGGTCGGGGAGCTGTTTTTT

d_call: .
v_call: TRBV6-5
clone_size: .
j_call: TRBJ2-1
cdr3_aa: CASSLGTYPYNEQFF
cdr3_nt: TGTGCCAGCAGTTTAGGGACGTACCCCTACAATGAGCAGTTCTTC

d_call: TRBD2
v_call: TRBV11-3
clone_size: .
j_call: TRBJ2-1
cdr3_aa: CASSLEASGVYNEQFF
cdr3_nt: TGTGCCAGCAGCTTAGAAGCTAGCGGGGTATACAATGAGCAGTTCTTC

d_call: .
v_call: TRBV7-6
clone_size: once
j_call: TRBJ1-5
cdr3_aa: CASSLGHYSNQPQHF
cdr3_nt: TGTGCCAGCAGCTTGGGACATTATAGCAATCAGCCCCAGCATTTT

d_call: .
v_call: TRBV29-1
clone_size: .
j_call: TRBJ1-2
cdr3_aa: CSDASTRNYGYTF
cdr3_nt: TGCAGCGACGCATCAACTCGGAACTATGGCTACACCTTC

d_call: TRBD1
v_call: TRBV7-9
clone_size: .
j_call: TRBJ2-2
cdr3_aa: CASSYRDRDTGELFF
cdr3_nt: TGTGCCAGCAGCTACCGGGACAGAGACACCGGGGAGCTGTTTTTT

d_call: .
v_call: TRBV5-1
clone_size: .
j_call: TRBJ2-5
cdr3_aa: CASSLRGYGQETQYF
cdr3_nt: TGCGCCAGCAGCTTGCGGGGGTATGGCCAAGAGACCCAGTACTTC

d_call: .
v_call: TRBV6-6
clone_size: few
j_call: TRBJ2-5
cdr3_aa: CASSYEAREETQYF
cdr3_nt: TGTGCCAGCAGTTACGAAGCACGGGAAGAGACCCAGTACTTC

d_call: .
v_call: TRBV9
clone_size: .
j_call: TRBJ2-2
cdr3_aa: CASSAGGTENTGELFF
cdr3_nt: TGTGCCAGCAGCGCAGGGGGGACAGAGAACACCGGGGAGCTGTTTTTT

d_call: TRBD1
v_call: TRBV25-1
clone_size: .
j_call: TRBJ1-1
cdr3_aa: CASAGQALEAFF
cdr3_nt: TGTGCCAGCGCGGGACAGGCCCTAGAAGCTTTCTTT

d_call: .
v_call: TRBV2
clone_size: .
j_call: TRBJ1-1
cdr3_aa: CASSGTVNTEAFF
cdr3_nt: TGTGCCAGCAGTGGGACAGTGAACACTGAAGCTTTCTTT

d_call: .
v_call: TRBV6-6
clone_size: once
j_call: TRBJ2-3
cdr3_aa: CASSYSVSVRLDTQYF
cdr3_nt: TGTGCCAGCAGTTACTCAGTATCGGTTAGGTTAGATACGCAGTATTTT

d_call: .
v_call: TRBV10-1
clone_size: .
j_call: TRBJ2-3
cdr3_aa: CASSDSRTTDTQYF
cdr3_nt: TGCGCCAGCAGTGATTCCAGGACCACAGATACGCAGTATTTT

d_call: TRBD2
v_call: TRBV4-1
clone_size: .
j_call: TRBJ2-1
cdr3_aa: CASSQETSGPYNEQFF
cdr3_nt: TGCGCCAGCAGCCAAGAGACTAGCGGGCCCTACAATGAGCAGTTCTTC

d_call: TRBD1
v_call: TRBV7-9
clone_size: .
j_call: TRBJ1-2
cdr3_aa: CASREGQTPNYGYTF
cdr3_nt: TGTGCCAGCAGGGAGGGACAGACACCTAACTATGGCTACACCTTC

d_call: TRBD2
v_call: TRBV5-1
clone_size: once
j_call: TRBJ2-2
cdr3_aa: CASSFGLAVNTGELFF
cdr3_nt: TGCGCCAGCAGCTTTGGACTAGCGGTGAACACCGGGGAGCTGTTTTTT

d_call: .
v_call: TRBV29-1
clone_size: .
j_call: TRBJ2-2
cdr3_aa: CSVEGTDRGTGELFF
cdr3_nt: TGCAGCGTTGAGGGGACCGACCGGGGAACCGGGGAGCTGTTTTTT

d_call: .
v_call: TRBV10-3
clone_size: .
j_call: TRBJ1-1
cdr3_aa: CAINGALNTEAFF
cdr3_nt: TGTGCCATCAATGGGGCCCTGAACACTGAAGCTTTCTTT

d_call: TRBD2
v_call: TRBV5-4
clone_size: once
j_call: TRBJ2-2
cdr3_aa: CASTTAGDGELFF
cdr3_nt: TGTGCCAGCACGACCGCGGGAGACGGGGAGCTGTTTTTT

d_call: .
v_call: TRBV5-5
clone_size: .
j_call: TRBJ2-2
cdr3_aa: CASSLGFSGELFF
cdr3_nt: TGTGCCAGCAGCTTGGGGTTTTCCGGGGAGCTGTTTTTT

d_call: .
v_call: TRBV27
clone_size: .
j_call: TRBJ2-7
cdr3_aa: CASSSLGVEQYF
cdr3_nt: TGTGCCAGCAGTTCTCTGGGCGTAGAGCAGTACTTC

d_call: .
v_call: TRBV5-6
clone_size: once
j_call: TRBJ2-7
cdr3_aa: CASSLEAGVEQYF
cdr3_nt: TGTGCCAGCAGCTTGGAAGCAGGGGTCGAGCAGTACTTC

d_call: .
v_call: TRBV7-6
clone_size: .
j_call: TRBJ2-7
cdr3_aa: CASSLIVNGVGYEQYF
cdr3_nt: TGTGCCAGCAGCTTAATTGTTAACGGGGTAGGCTACGAGCAGTACTTC

d_call: TRBD2
v_call: TRBV2
clone_size: .
j_call: TRBJ2-1
cdr3_aa: CASSEAGGSRVNEQFF
cdr3_nt: TGTGCCAGCAGTGAAGCCGGCGGGAGTCGAGTAAATGAGCAGTTCTTC

d_call: .
v_call: TRBV27
clone_size: .
j_call: TRBJ2-5
cdr3_aa: CASSRSSGLQETQYF
cdr3_nt: TGTGCCAGCAGCCGGAGTAGCGGTCTCCAAGAGACCCAGTACTTC

d_call: TRBD1
v_call: TRBV4-1
clone_size: .
j_call: TRBJ2-7
cdr3_aa: CASSPQTGSYEQYF
cdr3_nt: TGCGCCAGCAGCCCCCAGACAGGGTCCTACGAGCAGTACTTC

d_call: TRBD1
v_call: TRBV7-9
clone_size: .
j_call: TRBJ2-3
cdr3_aa: CASKISPGTGGQDTQYF
cdr3_nt: TGTGCCAGCAAAATCTCCCCCGGGACAGGGGGCCAGGATACGCAGTATTTT

d_call: .
v_call: TRBV7-9
clone_size: .
j_call: TRBJ2-2
cdr3_aa: CASSLVGGAGELFF
cdr3_nt: TGTGCCAGCAGCTTAGTTGGCGGGGCCGGGGAGCTGTTTTTT

d_call: .
v_call: TRBV7-9
clone_size: .
j_call: TRBJ2-1
cdr3_aa: CASSLAGSDEQFF
cdr3_nt: TGTGCCAGCAGCTTAGCCGGTTCGGATGAGCAGTTCTTC

d_call: TRBD2
v_call: TRBV18
clone_size: once
j_call: TRBJ2-5
cdr3_aa: CASLRAAGGKETQYF
cdr3_nt: TGTGCCAGCTTGCGAGCCGCGGGAGGCAAAGAGACCCAGTACTTC

d_call: .
v_call: TRBV28
clone_size: .
j_call: TRBJ2-7
cdr3_aa: CASSLPLQEGTRTYEQYF
cdr3_nt: TGTGCCAGCAGTTTGCCCCTCCAAGAGGGGACGAGAACCTACGAGCAGTACTTC

d_call: .
v_call: TRBV7-6
clone_size: .
j_call: TRBJ2-2
cdr3_aa: CASASVDTGELFF
cdr3_nt: TGTGCCAGCGCCTCTGTTGACACCGGGGAGCTGTTTTTT

d_call: .
v_call: TRBV4-3
clone_size: .
j_call: TRBJ1-5
cdr3_aa: CASSLRLSNQPQHF
cdr3_nt: TGCGCCAGCAGCCTACGACTGAGCAATCAGCCCCAGCATTTT

d_call: TRBD2
v_call: TRBV27
clone_size: .
j_call: TRBJ2-1
cdr3_aa: CASSPRSGGSNEQFF
cdr3_nt: TGTGCCAGCAGTCCAAGGAGCGGGGGTTCCAATGAGCAGTTCTTC

d_call: TRBD2
v_call: TRBV10-2
clone_size: once
j_call: TRBJ2-7
cdr3_aa: CASRGTNPDEQYF
cdr3_nt: TGCGCCAGCCGGGGGACTAATCCAGACGAGCAGTACTTC

d_call: TRBD2
v_call: TRBV6-5
clone_size: .
j_call: TRBJ2-2
cdr3_aa: CASRAGTTTSELFF
cdr3_nt: TGTGCCAGCAGAGCCGGGACTACTACAAGCGAGCTGTTTTTT

d_call: .
v_call: TRBV29-1
clone_size: .
j_call: TRBJ1-4
cdr3_aa: CSVVVVGTNEKLFF
cdr3_nt: TGCAGCGTTGTAGTGGTTGGCACTAATGAAAAACTGTTTTTT

d_call: .
v_call: TRBV27
clone_size: .
j_call: TRBJ2-6
cdr3_aa: CASSLLGSTGANVLTF
cdr3_nt: TGTGCCAGCAGTTTATTAGGGTCTACTGGGGCCAACGTCCTGACTTTC

d_call: .
v_call: TRBV1
clone_size: .
j_call: TRBJ2-3
cdr3_aa: CTSSQLHRARGSGVCSTDTQYF
cdr3_nt: TGCACCAGCAGCCAACTTCACAGGGCTCGCGGGAGCGGGGTGTGTTCCACAGATACGCAGTATTTT

d_call: TRBD1
v_call: TRBV7-9
clone_size: once
j_call: TRBJ2-3
cdr3_aa: CASSSENRGRQYF
cdr3_nt: TGTGCCAGCAGCTCGGAGAACAGGGGACGACAGTATTTT

d_call: .
v_call: TRBV27
clone_size: .
j_call: TRBJ2-1
cdr3_aa: CASREMDSYNEQFF
cdr3_nt: TGTGCCAGCAGGGAGATGGACAGCTACAATGAGCAGTTCTTC

d_call: .
v_call: TRBV27
clone_size: .
j_call: TRBJ2-3
cdr3_aa: CASSLRLGSTDTQYF
cdr3_nt: TGTGCCAGCAGTCTCCGACTAGGGAGCACAGATACGCAGTATTTT

d_call: .
v_call: TRBV9
clone_size: .
j_call: TRBJ1-3
cdr3_aa: CASSVGVLTGNTIYF
cdr3_nt: TGTGCCAGCAGCGTAGGGGTCCTAACTGGAAACACCATATATTTT

d_call: TRBD2
v_call: TRBV10-3
clone_size: .
j_call: TRBJ2-1
cdr3_aa: CAISERTSGSDEQFF
cdr3_nt: TGTGCCATCAGTGAAAGGACTAGCGGGAGTGATGAGCAGTTCTTC

d_call: .
v_call: TRBV27
clone_size: .
j_call: TRBJ2-3
cdr3_aa: CASSRGATDTQYF
cdr3_nt: TGTGCCAGCAGCCGTGGTGCCACAGATACGCAGTATTTT

d_call: TRBD2
v_call: TRBV10-3
clone_size: .
j_call: TRBJ2-1
cdr3_aa: CAIGSREAGGHIYNEQFF
cdr3_nt: TGTGCCATCGGGTCGAGGGAGGCGGGAGGCCACATATACAATGAGCAGTTCTTC

d_call: .
v_call: TRBV7-6
clone_size: .
j_call: TRBJ2-7
cdr3_aa: CASSNNREEMYEQYF
cdr3_nt: TGTGCCAGCAGCAACAACCGAGAGGAGATGTACGAGCAGTACTTC

d_call: TRBD1
v_call: TRBV27
clone_size: .
j_call: TRBJ2-7
cdr3_aa: CASSQTGAEQYF
cdr3_nt: TGTGCCAGCAGTCAGACAGGGGCCGAGCAGTACTTC